This T cell receptor beta chain is drawn from a study of control samples from healthy donors and cancer patients. Libraries were prepared by immunoSEQ multiplex PCR; TCRdb keeps only in-frame clonotypes and omits some of them. Altogether around 110,000 clones are present, 93% being singletons, with the ten largest covering roughly 2.6%. From germline, CDR1 is SEHNR and CDR2 FQNEAQ (reference sequence). CDR3 length equals 13 residues. V was clipped by 8 bases and J by 2 bases; unmatched bases: 5. The chain carries TRBV7-9 and TRBJ1-1; 7 positions match TRBD1. The sequencing input was blood. The receptor was derived from a man under 40 in good health. The CDR3 is CASGGQINTEAFF. The CDR3 region has the DNA TGTGCCAGCGGGGGACAGATCAACACTGAAGCTTTCTTT.